This T cell receptor (beta chain) was captured in a study of PD-1 blockade in classical Hodgkin lymphoma. Repertoires were generated with immunoSEQ multiplex PCR, while TCRdb's copy carries only in-frame clones and drops some. The sample holds roughly 20,000 clones, roughly 90% seen once. To note about this clone: The target antigen is unknown.

Stated time point: newly diagnosed, previously untreated cHL patient sample. Thawed PBMCs yielded CD4+ T cells through magnetic negative selection. Study observations and caveats: Diminished baseline TCR diversity has been reported in newly diagnosed patients relative to healthy donors. Underlying causes for the observed repertoire differences were not defined, possibly disease activity or prior therapy.

This sequence originates from a human donor with classical Hodgkin lymphoma. Sequencing used CD4+ T cells from blood.

CDR3 in DNA: TGTGCCAGTACCCCCTTACCGGGACAGGGGGGAGATTATATGAACACTGAAGCTTTCTTT. This sequence encodes CASTPLPGQGGDYMNTEAFF. The chain uses TRBV19 and TRBJ1-1; 11 nucleotides match TRBD1. Germline lookup yields CDR1 LNHDA and CDR2 SQIVND (reference sequence). The V and J ends lost 7 bases and 0 bases, in that order; junction bases with no gene match: 19. The CDR3 has 20 residues.